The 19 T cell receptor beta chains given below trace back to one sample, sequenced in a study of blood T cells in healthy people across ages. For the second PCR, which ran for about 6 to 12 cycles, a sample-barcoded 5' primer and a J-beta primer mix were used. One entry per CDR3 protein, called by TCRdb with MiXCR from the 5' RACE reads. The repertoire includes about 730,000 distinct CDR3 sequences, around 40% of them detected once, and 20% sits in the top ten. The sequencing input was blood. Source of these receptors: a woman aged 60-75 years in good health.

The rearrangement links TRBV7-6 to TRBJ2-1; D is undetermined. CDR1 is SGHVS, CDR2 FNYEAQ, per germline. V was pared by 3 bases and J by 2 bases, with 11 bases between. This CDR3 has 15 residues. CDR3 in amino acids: CASSFTMATYNEQFF. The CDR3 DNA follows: TGTGCCAGCAGCTTCACAATGGCCACCTACAATGAGCAGTTCTTC. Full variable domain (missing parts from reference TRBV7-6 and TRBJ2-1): GAGVSQSPRYKVTKRGQDVALRCDPISGHVSLYWYRQALGQGPEFLTYFNYEAQQDKSGLPNDRFSAERPEGSISTLTIQRTEQRDSAMYRCASSFTMATYNEQFFGPGTRLTVL.

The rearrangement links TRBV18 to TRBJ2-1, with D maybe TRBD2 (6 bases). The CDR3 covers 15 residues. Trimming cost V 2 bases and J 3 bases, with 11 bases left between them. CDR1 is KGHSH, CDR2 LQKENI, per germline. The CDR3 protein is CASSPVRERYNEQFF. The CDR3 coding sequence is TGTGCCAGCTCACCAGTACGGGAGCGCTACAATGAGCAGTTCTTC.

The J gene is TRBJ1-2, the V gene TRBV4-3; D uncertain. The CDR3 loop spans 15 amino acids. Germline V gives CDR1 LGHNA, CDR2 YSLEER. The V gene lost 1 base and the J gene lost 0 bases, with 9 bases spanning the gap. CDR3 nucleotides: TGCGCCAGCAGCCAAGGCCAGACACCTAACTATGGCTACACCTTC. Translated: CASSQGQTPNYGYTF.

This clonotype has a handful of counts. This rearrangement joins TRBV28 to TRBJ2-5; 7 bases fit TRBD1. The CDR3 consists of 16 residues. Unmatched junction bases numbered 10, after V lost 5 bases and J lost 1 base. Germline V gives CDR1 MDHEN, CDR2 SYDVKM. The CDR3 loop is CASSTTRTGPQETQYF. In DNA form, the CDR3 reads TGTGCCAGCAGTACCACCCGGACAGGACCCCAAGAGACCCAGTACTTC. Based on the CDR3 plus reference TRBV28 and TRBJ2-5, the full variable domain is DVKVTQSSRYLVKRTGEKVFLECVQDMDHENMFWYRQDPGLGLRLIYFSYDVKMKEKGDIPEGYSVSREKKERFSLILESASTNQTSMYLCASSTTRTGPQETQYFGPGTRLLVL.

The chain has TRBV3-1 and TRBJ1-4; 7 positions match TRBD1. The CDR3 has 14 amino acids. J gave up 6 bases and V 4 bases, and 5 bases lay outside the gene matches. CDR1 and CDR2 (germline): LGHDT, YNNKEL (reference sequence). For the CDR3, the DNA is TGTGCCAGCAGCCGACGACAGGGTTATGAAAAACTGTTTTTT. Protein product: CASSRRQGYEKLFF.

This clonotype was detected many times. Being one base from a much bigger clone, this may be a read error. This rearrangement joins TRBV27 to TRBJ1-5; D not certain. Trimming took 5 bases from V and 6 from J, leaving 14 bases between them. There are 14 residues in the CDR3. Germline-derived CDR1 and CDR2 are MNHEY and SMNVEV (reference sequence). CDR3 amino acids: CASSVAEVGQPQHF. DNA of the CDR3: TGTGCCAGCAGTGTAGCTGAAGTGGGTCAGCCCCAGCATTTT.

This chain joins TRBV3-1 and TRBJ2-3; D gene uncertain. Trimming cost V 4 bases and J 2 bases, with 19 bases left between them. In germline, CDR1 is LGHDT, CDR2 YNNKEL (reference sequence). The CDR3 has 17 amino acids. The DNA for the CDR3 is TGTGCCAGCAGCCCGTCCCGGGCTACGGGCACCACAGATACGCAGTATTTT. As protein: CASSPSRATGTTDTQYF.

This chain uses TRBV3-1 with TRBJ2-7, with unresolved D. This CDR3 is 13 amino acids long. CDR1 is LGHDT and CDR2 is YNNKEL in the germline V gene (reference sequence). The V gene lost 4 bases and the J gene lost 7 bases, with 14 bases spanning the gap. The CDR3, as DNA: TGTGCCAGCAGCCGGTCGACCTCTGGGGAGCAGTACTTC. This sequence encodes CASSRSTSGEQYF.

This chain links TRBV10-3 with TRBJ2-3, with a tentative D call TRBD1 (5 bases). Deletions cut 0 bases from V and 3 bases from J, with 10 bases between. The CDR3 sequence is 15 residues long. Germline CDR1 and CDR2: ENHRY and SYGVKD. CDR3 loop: CAISESGQGTDTQYF. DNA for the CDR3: TGTGCCATCAGTGAGTCCGGGCAGGGTACAGATACGCAGTATTTT.

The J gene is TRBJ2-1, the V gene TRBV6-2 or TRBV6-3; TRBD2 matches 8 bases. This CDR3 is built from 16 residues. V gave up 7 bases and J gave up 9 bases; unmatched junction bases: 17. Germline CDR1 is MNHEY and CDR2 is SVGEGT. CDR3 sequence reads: CASTEQIQREKREQFF. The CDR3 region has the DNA TGTGCCAGCACTGAACAGATACAGCGGGAGAAGCGTGAGCAGTTCTTC.

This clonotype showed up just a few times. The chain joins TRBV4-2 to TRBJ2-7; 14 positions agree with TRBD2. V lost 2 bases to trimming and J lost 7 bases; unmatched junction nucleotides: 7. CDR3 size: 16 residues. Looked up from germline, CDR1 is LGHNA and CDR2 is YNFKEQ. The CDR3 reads CASSQTGLAGGGEQYF. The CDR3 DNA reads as TGTGCCAGCAGCCAAACAGGACTAGCGGGGGGTGGGGAGCAGTACTTC.

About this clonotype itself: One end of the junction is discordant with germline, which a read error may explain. The CDR3 loop reads CAGSRGTSGSRETQYF. CDR3 nucleotides: TGTGCCGGCAGTCGAGGAACTAGCGGGTCGCGAGAGACCCAGTACTTC. The rearrangement links TRBV27 to TRBJ2-7, with 9 bases fitting TRBD2. The assigned J gene may be wrong: the sequence end matches TRBJ2-5 better. CDR3 length equals 16 residues. Germline-derived CDR1 and CDR2 are MNHEY and SMNVEV (reference sequence).

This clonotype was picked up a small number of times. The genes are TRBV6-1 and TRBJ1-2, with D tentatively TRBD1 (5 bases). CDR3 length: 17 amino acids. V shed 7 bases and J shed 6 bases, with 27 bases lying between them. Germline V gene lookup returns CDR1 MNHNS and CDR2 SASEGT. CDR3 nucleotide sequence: TGTGCCAGCAACTTTAACCCCACGGACTTGCGAGGGGATGGCTACACCTTC. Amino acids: CASNFNPTDLRGDGYTF.

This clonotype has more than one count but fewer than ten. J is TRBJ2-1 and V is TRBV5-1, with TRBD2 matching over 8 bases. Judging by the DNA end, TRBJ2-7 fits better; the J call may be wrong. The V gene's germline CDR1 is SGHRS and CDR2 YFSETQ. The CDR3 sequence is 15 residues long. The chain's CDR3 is CASTQRAGAYNEQYF. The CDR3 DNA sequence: TGCGCCAGCACCCAGAGAGCGGGGGCCTACAATGAGCAGTACTTC.

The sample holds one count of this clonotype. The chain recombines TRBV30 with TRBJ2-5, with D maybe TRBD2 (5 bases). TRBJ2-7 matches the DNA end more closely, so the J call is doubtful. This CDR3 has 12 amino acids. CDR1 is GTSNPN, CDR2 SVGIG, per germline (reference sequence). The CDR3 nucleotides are TGTGCCTGGGGCCTAGCAAAATACGAGCAGTACTTC. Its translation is CAWGLAKYEQYF.

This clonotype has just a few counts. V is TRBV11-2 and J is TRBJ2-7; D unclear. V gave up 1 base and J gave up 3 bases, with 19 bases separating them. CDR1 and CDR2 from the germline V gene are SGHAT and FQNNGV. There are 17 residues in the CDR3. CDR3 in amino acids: CASSLAGPGLSNYEQYF. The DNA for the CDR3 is TGTGCCAGCAGCTTAGCCGGTCCAGGTCTAAGCAACTACGAGCAGTACTTC.

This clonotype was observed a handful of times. CDR3 DNA sequence: TGCAGCGGGGGGACAGCAACAGATACGCAGTATTTT. It encodes CSGGTATDTQYF. The chain uses TRBV29-1 and TRBJ2-3; TRBD1 aligns across 7 bases. CDR1 is SQVTM, CDR2 ANQGSEA, per germline. After removal of 7 bases from V and 3 bases from J, the junction contained 4 bases not matched to a gene. This CDR3 contains 12 residues.

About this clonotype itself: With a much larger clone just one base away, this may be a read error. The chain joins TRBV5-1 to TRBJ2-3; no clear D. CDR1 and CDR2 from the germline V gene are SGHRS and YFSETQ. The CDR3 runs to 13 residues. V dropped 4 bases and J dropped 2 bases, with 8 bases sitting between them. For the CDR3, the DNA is TGCGCCAGCAGCGTGTCGGTCACAGATACGCAGTATTTT. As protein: CASSVSVTDTQYF.

The CDR3 reads CASSVLGQGNTEAFF. CDR3 coding DNA: TGTGCCAGCAGCGTACTTGGACAGGGGAACACTGAAGCTTTCTTT. The rearrangement joins TRBV9 to TRBJ1-1, with TRBD1 matching 8 bases. The germline gives CDR1 SGDLS, CDR2 YYNGEE. Trimming removed 1 base from V and 1 base from J; junction bases left unmatched: 3. The CDR3 covers 15 residues.